One and the same sample provided the 3 T cell receptor beta chains below, sequenced in a study of blood T cell repertoires in COVID-19. The protocol was immunoSEQ multiplex PCR, while the TCRdb copy is restricted to in-frame clones and leaves out a portion. This sample yields 250,000 to 300,000 clones, of which 80% to 90% are seen a single time; 3.7% belongs to the top ten. The sample consisted of peripheral blood. The receptors originated from a woman in her thirties or forties with acute or convalescent COVID-19.

This sequence joins TRBV3-1 (or the pseudogene TRBV3-2) and TRBJ2-3, with a weak D call TRBD1 (6 bases). This CDR3 contains 13 residues. The V gene's germline CDR1 is LGHDT and CDR2 YNNKEL (reference sequence). Trimming took 3 bases from V and 5 from J, leaving 9 bases between them. DNA for the CDR3: TGTGCCAGCAGCCAGGGGGCGGGAGATACGCAGTATTTT. It encodes CASSQGAGDTQYF.

The CDR3 coding sequence is TGTGCCAGCAGCTTCGGGACAGCAACCTACGAGCAGTACGTC. Residues: CASSFGTATYEQYV. The chain recombines TRBV11-2 with TRBJ2-7; 7 bases fit TRBD1. V shed 3 bases and J 2 bases; nucleotides not matched to a gene: 4. The germline gives CDR1 SGHAT, CDR2 FQNNGV. The CDR3 has 14 amino acids.

The gene calls are TRBV9 and TRBJ1-3; 7 bases are a match to TRBD1. The CDR3 is 17 amino acids. CDR1 is SGDLS, CDR2 YYNGEE, per germline. The V gene end was trimmed by 6 bases and the J gene end by 1 base; junction bases not matched to a gene: 13. For the CDR3, the DNA is TGTGCCAGCACCCCCTCCCGGGACAGTATTTCTGGAAACACCATATATTTT. Amino acid sequence: CASTPSRDSISGNTIYF.